This T cell receptor beta chain was recorded in a study of T cells in localized non-small cell lung cancer. Profiled with immunoSEQ multiplex PCR; TCRdb holds only in-frame clones, not every one. The sample has over 2,000 clones, around 22% seen once. This specimen was lung tumor tissue, taken before any cancer treatment. The TCR originated in a man aged 40 to 70 with stage II lung adenocarcinoma.

CDR3 protein: CASRGQFLSYTF. In DNA form, the CDR3 reads TGCGCCAGCAGAGGACAGTTTTTGAGCTACACCTTC. The chain recombines TRBV4-1 with TRBJ1-2; D is possibly TRBD1 (6 bases). V was clipped by 6 bases and J by 9 bases, with 14 bases between them. CDR3 length: 12 amino acids. Germline V CDR1 and CDR2: MGHRA, YSYEKL.